The sequence of this T cell receptor (beta chain) was determined in a study of blood T cell repertoires in COVID-19. This table comes from immunoSEQ multiplex PCR, and its TCRdb copy is limited to in-frame clones, with some not included. The repertoire includes around 300,000 clones, around 86% of them detected once, and 1% sits in the top ten. CDR1 SGDLS and CDR2 YYNGEE come from the germline V gene. The CDR3 totals 15 residues. The trim removed 4 bases at V and 8 bases at J, leaving 11 bases unmatched. The sequence came from a man aged 45-60 years with active or convalescent COVID-19. The genes are TRBV9 and TRBJ2-1; 8 nucleotides align to TRBD1. Sequenced sample: peripheral blood. CDR3 residues: CASSRRTGLNYEQFF. The CDR3 DNA follows: TGTGCCAGCAGCAGACGGACAGGGTTAAATTATGAGCAGTTCTTC.